The 31 T cell receptor beta chains below all came from one sample that was sequenced in a study of T cell responses to AZD1222 COVID-19 vaccine. The method was immunoSEQ multiplex PCR; TCRdb's version includes in-frame clones alone and lacks a portion of them. The table has 42,000 or so clones, approximately 88% seen once. The input for sequencing was peripheral blood, taken 28 days after the second dose of the MenACWY control vaccine. These receptor sequences come from an adult who received the MenACWY meningococcal vaccine as a control.

The chain is built from TRBV11-1 and TRBJ2-7; D ambiguous. V was cut by 7 bases and J by 5 bases, with 12 bases left in between. This CDR3 region has 12 residues. CDR1 and CDR2 from the germline V gene are SGHAT and FQDESV (reference sequence). The CDR3 spells CASTLDGNEQYF. The CDR3 DNA is TGTGCCAGCACCCTGGATGGTAACGAGCAGTACTTC.

This chain links TRBV18 with TRBJ1-5; no reliable D call. Trimming left V 6 bases short and J 0 bases short, with 6 bases between. This CDR3 region has 13 residues. The germline V gene has CDR1 KGHSH and CDR2 LQKENI. The CDR3 region is CASSVDSNQPQHF. The CDR3 nucleotides are TGTGCCAGCTCCGTCGATAGCAATCAGCCCCAGCATTTT. Together with reference TRBV18 and TRBJ1-5, the CDR3 gives the full variable domain: NAGVMQNPRHLVRRRGQEARLRCSPMKGHSHVYWYRQLPEEGLKFMVYLQKENIIDESGMPKERFSAEFPKEGPSILRIQQVVRGDSAAYFCASSVDSNQPQHFGDGTRLSIL.

This clone was seen once. The gene calls are TRBV6-6 and TRBJ1-5; D uncertain. From germline, CDR1 is MNHNY and CDR2 SVGAGI (reference sequence). Trimming cost V 7 bases and J 0 bases, with 10 bases left between them. The CDR3 is made up of 14 amino acids. Here the CDR3 DNA reads TGTGCCAGCACTAGCCAGTATAGCAATCAGCCCCAGCATTTT. Protein product: CASTSQYSNQPQHF.

V usage is TRBV2 and J usage is TRBJ2-1, with 11 bases identical to TRBD2. CDR1 is SNHLY and CDR2 is FYNNEI in the germline V gene. The CDR3 contains 18 residues. V shed 7 bases, J shed 4 bases, and the junction held 15 bases outside the gene matches. In DNA, the CDR3 is TGTGCCAGCACCCCCCTGGGAGGACTAGCGGGCTCTTACAATGAGCAGTTCTTC. Its protein product is CASTPLGGLAGSYNEQFF.

This chain links TRBV28 with TRBJ1-1, with D uncertain. With 8 bases removed from V and 0 bases from J, the gap between germline ends came to 13 bases. This CDR3 spans 14 amino acids. Germline V gene data show CDR1 as MDHEN and CDR2 as SYDVKM. This CDR3 is CASAGGPMNTEAFF. The CDR3, as DNA: TGTGCCAGCGCCGGTGGGCCTATGAACACTGAAGCTTTCTTT.

The V gene is TRBV9, the J gene TRBJ2-3, with 7 bases identical to TRBD2. The V segment lost 2 bases and the J segment 4 bases; nucleotides outside the gene matches: 10. CDR1 is SGDLS and CDR2 is YYNGEE in the germline V gene. The CDR3 runs 16 residues. The CDR3 loop reads CASSVSAGDRADTQYF. The CDR3 nucleotides are TGTGCCAGCAGCGTTTCGGCGGGAGATCGGGCAGATACGCAGTATTTT.

The genes are TRBV5-4 and TRBJ2-7; no reliable D call. CDR1 is SGHNT, CDR2 YYREEE, per germline (reference sequence). The CDR3 spans 13 residues. The V end was cut by 0 bases, the J end by 3 bases, with 7 bases between. The CDR3 DNA follows: TGTGCCAGCAGCTTGGCGGGTATCTACGAGCAGTACTTC. Translation gives CASSLAGIYEQYF.

The rearrangement joins TRBV19 to TRBJ1-2; possibly TRBD1 for D (6 bases). V lost 4 bases, J lost 8 bases, and 17 bases lay in between. The CDR3 length is 14 residues. Germline loops: CDR1 LNHDA, CDR2 SQIVND (reference sequence). The CDR3 sequence: CASSTEGQWLGYTF. CDR3 nucleotide sequence: TGTGCCAGTAGTACTGAAGGACAGTGGCTGGGCTACACCTTC. Variable domain in full (rest from reference TRBV19 and TRBJ1-2): DGGITQSPKYLFRKEGQNVTLSCEQNLNHDAMYWYRQDPGQGLRLIYYSQIVNDFQKGDIAEGYSVSREKKESFPLTVTSAQKNPTAFYLCASSTEGQWLGYTFGSGTRLTVV.

The chain carries TRBV11-1 and TRBJ2-1, with 10 nucleotides matching TRBD2. The CDR3 consists of 16 residues. CDR1 is SGHAT and CDR2 is FQDESV in the germline V gene (reference sequence). Trimming at V came to 5 bases and at J to 7 bases, leaving 11 bases not matched to a gene. The CDR3 DNA reads as TGTGCCAGCAGCCCTCACAGCGGGAGGGCCGGGAATGAGCAGTTCTTC. Translated: CASSPHSGRAGNEQFF.

This rearrangement joins TRBV29-1 to TRBJ1-1, with D unresolved. From germline, CDR1 is SQVTM and CDR2 ANQGSEA. Trimming stripped 5 bases from V and 11 bases from J, with 15 bases between. The CDR3 is 11 residues long. The CDR3 loop reads CSVHTSGMAFF. In nucleotides, the CDR3 is TGCAGCGTTCATACCAGCGGGATGGCTTTCTTT.

V gene TRBV19 combines with J gene TRBJ2-7; D could derive from TRBD1 or TRBD2 (5 bases each). The CDR3 has 12 residues. The V gene's germline CDR1 is LNHDA and CDR2 SQIVND (reference sequence). Trimming shortened V by 3 bases and J by 5 bases, and 8 bases separated the two germline ends. The CDR3 here is CASSIGTHEQYF. The CDR3 DNA sequence: TGTGCCAGTAGTATTGGGACCCACGAGCAGTACTTC.

J is TRBJ2-3 and V is TRBV24-1, with D uncertain. Germline lookup yields CDR1 KGHDR and CDR2 SFDVKD. This CDR3 has 16 residues. The V end lost 3 bases, the J end lost 3 bases, and 15 bases lay between the germline ends. CDR3 in amino acids: CATSDPSGSGTDTQYF. In DNA, the CDR3 is TGTGCCACCAGTGATCCTTCTGGGTCCGGGACAGATACGCAGTATTTT.

V is TRBV6-1 and J is TRBJ1-5, with no clear D. The V gene's germline CDR1 is MNHNS and CDR2 SASEGT. The CDR3 is 13 amino acids. Trimming pared 0 bases from V and 5 bases from J, leaving 5 bases between. The CDR3 spells CASSEAAYQPQHF. DNA of the CDR3: TGTGCCAGCAGTGAAGCGGCGTATCAGCCCCAGCATTTT.

The chain carries TRBV3-1 (or the pseudogene TRBV3-2) and TRBJ2-1; D is uncertain. This CDR3 has 14 residues. The V end lost 0 bases, the J end lost 9 bases, and 12 bases lay between the germline ends. The germline gives CDR1 LGHDT, CDR2 YNNKEL (reference sequence). The CDR3 DNA reads as TGTGCCAGCAGCCAAGAAAATGTCGCCAGTGAGCAGTTCTTC. Translation: CASSQENVASEQFF.

V is TRBV9 and J is TRBJ1-2; a weak D match, TRBD1 (6 bases). This CDR3 region has 13 residues. CDR1 is SGDLS, CDR2 YYNGEE, per germline. Trimming removed 2 bases at V and 5 bases at J, with 10 bases between. DNA of the CDR3: TGTGCCAGCAGCGTCCCCGGACAGTATGGCTACACCTTC. It specifies CASSVPGQYGYTF.

The rearrangement uses TRBV29-1 and TRBJ2-7; maybe TRBD1 (5 bases). V was shortened by 7 bases and J by 5 bases, with 12 bases between the two germline ends. The germline gives CDR1 SQVTM, CDR2 ANQGSEA. This CDR3 region has 11 residues. For the CDR3, the DNA is TGCAGCGCCGGAAGGGGCCACGAGCAGTACTTC. As protein: CSAGRGHEQYF.

This clone has only one observation. The chain recombines TRBV18 with TRBJ2-3; 8 nucleotides line up with TRBD2. CDR3 length: 15 amino acids. The germline gives CDR1 KGHSH, CDR2 LQKENI. Losses at the gene ends were 4 bases for V and 1 base for J; bases not matched to a gene: 4. CDR3 DNA sequence: TGTGCCAGCTCACAAGCGGGAGCTGGCACAGATACGCAGTATTTT. Its protein is CASSQAGAGTDTQYF.

This clone came up a few times. The V and J genes are TRBV29-1 and TRBJ2-5; 11 bases are a match to TRBD1. J lost 4 bases, V lost 4 bases, and 5 bases had no gene match. Per germline, CDR1 SQVTM and CDR2 ANQGSEA. This CDR3 spans 14 amino acids. In DNA form, the CDR3 reads TGCAGCGTTGCCGGGACAGGGGGGGTAGAGACCCAGTACTTC. It specifies CSVAGTGGVETQYF. Together with reference TRBV29-1 and TRBJ2-5, the CDR3 gives the full variable domain: SAVISQKPSRDICQRGTSLTIQCQVDSQVTMMFWYRQQPGQSLTLIATANQGSEATYESGFVIDKFPISRPNLTFSTLTVSNMSPEDSSIYLCSVAGTGGVETQYFGPGTRLLVL.

The genes are TRBV24-1 and TRBJ1-4, with 10 bases matching TRBD1. J was trimmed by 3 bases and V by 4 bases; bases with no gene match: 7. The CDR3 is made up of 17 amino acids. Germline V lookup: CDR1 KGHDR, CDR2 SFDVKD. In nucleotides, the CDR3 is TGTGCCACCAGTGACCCGACAGGGGGCATTTCTAATGAAAAACTGTTTTTT. It specifies CATSDPTGGISNEKLFF.

The V and J genes are TRBV5-5 and TRBJ1-2; D ambiguous. Trimming removed 1 base at V and 4 bases at J, with 8 bases between. The CDR3 totals 13 residues. Looked up from germline, CDR1 is SGHKS and CDR2 is YYEKEE (reference sequence). For the CDR3, the DNA is TGTGCCAGCAGCTTGAGTCCTATCTATGGCTACACCTTC. This encodes CASSLSPIYGYTF. Based on the CDR3 plus reference TRBV5-5 and TRBJ1-2, the full variable domain is DAGVTQSPTHLIKTRGQQVTLRCSPISGHKSVSWYQQVLGQGPQFIFQYYEKEERGRGNFPDRFSARQFPNYSSELNVNALLLGDSALYLCASSLSPIYGYTFGSGTRLTVV.

J is TRBJ2-5 and V is TRBV5-1, with 8 bases identical to TRBD2. V dropped 4 bases and J dropped 0; count of bases not matched to a gene: 2. Germline values: CDR1 SGHRS, CDR2 YFSETQ. The CDR3 spans 14 residues. The CDR3 reads CASSPGLDQETQYF. For the CDR3, the DNA is TGCGCCAGCAGCCCGGGACTAGACCAAGAGACCCAGTACTTC.

V is TRBV5-1 and J is TRBJ2-6; no clear D. The V gene lost 3 bases and the J gene lost 2 bases, with 9 bases spanning the gap. The CDR3 spans 15 residues. Germline values: CDR1 SGHRS, CDR2 YFSETQ. The CDR3 coding sequence is TGCGCCAGCAGCTCGACCCCCCCTGGGGCCAACGTCCTGACTTTC. Its protein product is CASSSTPPGANVLTF.

The chain links TRBV7-8 to TRBJ2-1, with TRBD2 identical over 7 bases. The CDR3 has 16 amino acids. Per the germline V gene, CDR1 is SGHVS and CDR2 is FQNEAQ. J gave up 2 bases and V 7 bases, and 11 bases lay outside the gene matches. For the CDR3, the DNA is TGTGCCAGCACCAAGATAGCGGGTCCTACCTACAATGAGCAGTTCTTC. Its translation: CASTKIAGPTYNEQFF.

The chain has TRBV6-5 and TRBJ2-7; tentatively, D is TRBD2 (5 bases). CDR1 is MNHEY, CDR2 SVGAGI, per germline. This CDR3 has 13 residues. Deletions cut 7 bases from V and 6 bases from J, with 16 bases between. As DNA, the CDR3 is TGTGCCAGCACCCCATCGGGGTCCGGCGAGCAGTACTTC. It specifies CASTPSGSGEQYF.

The chain joins TRBV6-5 to TRBJ1-2; D gene ambiguous. CDR1 and CDR2 from the germline V gene are MNHEY and SVGAGI. CDR3 length equals 13 residues. Deletions cut 8 bases from V and 5 bases from J, with 15 bases between. The CDR3 reads CASSIEPQYGYTF. For the CDR3, the DNA is TGTGCCAGCTCCATAGAGCCCCAATATGGCTACACCTTC.

The gene calls are TRBV27 and TRBJ1-6; D possibly corresponds to TRBD1 (6 bases). The germline CDR1 and CDR2 sequences are MNHEY and SMNVEV (reference sequence). With 2 bases removed from V and 9 bases from J, the gap between germline ends came to 11 bases. The CDR3 consists of 14 residues. The CDR3 is CASSLGAGVSPLHF. The CDR3 DNA sequence: TGTGCCAGCAGTTTAGGAGCAGGGGTTTCACCCCTCCACTTT.

V usage is TRBV2 and J usage is TRBJ2-2; 11 bases fit TRBD2. This CDR3 comprises 15 residues. Germline V gene lookup returns CDR1 SNHLY and CDR2 FYNNEI. V was pared by 6 bases and J by 4 bases, with 4 bases of the junction left unmatched. CDR3 protein: CASRTGTSGTGELFF. The CDR3 coding sequence is TGTGCCAGCAGGACCGGGACTAGCGGCACCGGGGAGCTGTTTTTT.

This rearrangement joins TRBV5-1 to TRBJ2-7; D gene uncertain. The CDR3 is 15 amino acids. CDR1 SGHRS and CDR2 YFSETQ come from the germline V gene. V was cut by 4 bases and J by 7 bases, with 21 bases left in between. Here the CDR3 DNA reads TGCGCCAGCAGCCTCTCGGTGCAGACCTCTGAGGAGCAGTACTTC. Encoded protein: CASSLSVQTSEEQYF.

The gene calls are TRBV9 and TRBJ2-3; weak D call: TRBD2 (6 bases). V was clipped by 4 bases and J by 3 bases, with 12 bases between them. The germline V gene has CDR1 SGDLS and CDR2 YYNGEE. There are 14 residues in the CDR3. CDR3 amino acids: CASSPRGGTDTQYF. The CDR3 DNA follows: TGTGCCAGCAGCCCCCGTGGAGGGACAGATACGCAGTATTTT.

In this sample, this clone turned up once. The chain combines TRBV5-6 with TRBJ2-1; D is possibly TRBD2 (5 bases). The CDR3 has 14 residues. Trimming took off 1 base at V and 7 bases at J, with 12 bases between the two ends. In germline, CDR1 is SGHDT, CDR2 YYEEEE. The DNA for the CDR3 is TGTGCCAGCAGCTTGCCGGCCCCGGGGAATGAGCAGTTCTTC. It translates to CASSLPAPGNEQFF.

Here the CDR3 reads CSVERRLQNTEAFF. Written as DNA, the CDR3 is TGCAGCGTTGAACGTCGTTTGCAGAACACTGAAGCTTTCTTT. V usage is TRBV29-1 and J usage is TRBJ1-1; D remains unclear. The CDR3 is 14 residues long. The V gene's germline CDR1 is SQVTM and CDR2 ANQGSEA. V was clipped by 2 bases and J by 1 base, with 11 bases between them.